This TCR beta chain was observed in a study of CD8+ T cells in alopecia areata. CDR3 length equals 16 residues. CDR1 is SGDLS and CDR2 is YYNGEE in the germline V gene. Trimming cost V 4 bases and J 1 base; bases outside gene matches: 5. Study-level findings and limits: Throughout tofacitinib, many expanded lesional clones continued to persist in scalp and blood. Mice showed TCR sharing more clearly than patients did, possibly owing to HLA.

Extracted RNA was reverse transcribed into cDNA, the sequencing template. The table came from immunoSEQ multiplex PCR; TCRdb's copy has only in-frame clones and leaves some out. Of 200,000 to 250,000 clones listed, 55% to 70% were seen once; the top ten hold around 4.3%. Points on this clone: The antigen remains undetermined.

Treatment described: oral pan-JAK inhibitor, 5-10 mg twice daily. Alopecia areata patients gave lesional scalp punch biopsies and peripheral blood samples. The source material was CD4+ T cells sorted from blood, sampled at week 4, from a patient treated with tofacitinib. The chain is built from TRBV9 and TRBJ1-3; 10 nucleotides line up with TRBD1. The source is a human donor with alopecia areata. The CDR3, as DNA: TGTGCCAGCAGCACCACGGGACAGGGGTCTGGAAACACCATATATTTT. This translates into CASSTTGQGSGNTIYF.